This TCR beta chain was sequenced for a study of blood T cell repertoires in COVID-19. Across the whole study: COVID-19 samples, acute and convalescent, were from the United States, Italy and Spain. Sources were T cells, B-cell-depleted T cells, or PBMCs; the material itself was cDNA or gDNA.

Authors' methods: Estimation of nucleated cell counts relied on the amplification of reference gene primers. Sequenced by immunoSEQ multiplex PCR; TCRdb stores in-frame clones only, minus some. V and J calls and clone size come straight from that table; D and trimming were deduced from the DNA. This sample has 250,000 to 350,000 clones, with about 89% found just once. The sample comprised peripheral blood. The sequence was collected from a man aged 30 to 39 with acute or convalescent COVID-19.

CDR3 loop: CASRRQGEGYTF. For the CDR3, the DNA is TGTGCCAGCAGGAGACAGGGGGAAGGCTACACCTTC. The chain joins TRBV12-3 or TRBV12-4 to TRBJ1-2; 9 nucleotides align to TRBD1. V trimming: 6 bases; J trimming: 8 bases; junction bases outside the gene matches: 4. The CDR3 covers 12 residues.